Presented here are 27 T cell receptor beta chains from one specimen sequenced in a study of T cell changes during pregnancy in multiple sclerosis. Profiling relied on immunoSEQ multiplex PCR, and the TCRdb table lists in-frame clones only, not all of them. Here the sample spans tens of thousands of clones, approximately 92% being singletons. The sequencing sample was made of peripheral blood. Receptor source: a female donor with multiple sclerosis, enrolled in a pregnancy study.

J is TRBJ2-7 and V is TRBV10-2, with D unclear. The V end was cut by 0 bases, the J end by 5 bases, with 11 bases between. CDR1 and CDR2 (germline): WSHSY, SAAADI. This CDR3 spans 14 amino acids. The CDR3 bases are TGCGCCAGCAGTGAGTCGGGATCCATTGACGAGCAGTACTTC. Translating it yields CASSESGSIDEQYF.

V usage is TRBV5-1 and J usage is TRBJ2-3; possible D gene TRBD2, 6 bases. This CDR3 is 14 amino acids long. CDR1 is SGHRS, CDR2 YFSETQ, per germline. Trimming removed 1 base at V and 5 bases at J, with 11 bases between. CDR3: CASSLPGGKDTQYF. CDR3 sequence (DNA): TGCGCCAGCAGCTTGCCCGGAGGGAAAGATACGCAGTATTTT.

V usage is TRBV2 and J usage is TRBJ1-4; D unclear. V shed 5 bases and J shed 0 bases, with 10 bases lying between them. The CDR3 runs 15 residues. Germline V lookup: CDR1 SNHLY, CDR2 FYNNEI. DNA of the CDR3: TGTGCCAGCAGTCAGACCTTTGCAACTAATGAAAAACTGTTTTTT. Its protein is CASSQTFATNEKLFF.

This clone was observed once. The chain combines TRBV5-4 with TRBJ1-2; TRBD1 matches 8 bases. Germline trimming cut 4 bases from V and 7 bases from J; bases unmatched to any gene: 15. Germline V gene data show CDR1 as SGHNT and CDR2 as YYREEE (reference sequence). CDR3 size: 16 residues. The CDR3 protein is CASSRAGQGSLLGYTF. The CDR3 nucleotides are TGTGCCAGCAGCCGGGCAGGACAGGGCTCCCTACTTGGCTACACCTTC.

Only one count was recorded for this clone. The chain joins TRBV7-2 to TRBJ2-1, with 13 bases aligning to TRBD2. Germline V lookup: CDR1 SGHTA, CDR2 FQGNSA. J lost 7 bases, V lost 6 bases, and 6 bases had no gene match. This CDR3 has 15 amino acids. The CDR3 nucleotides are TGTGCCAGCAGTAGGACTAGCGGGAGTGCTAATGAGCAGTTCTTC. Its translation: CASSRTSGSANEQFF.

This CDR3 reads CASSLRREPGNEQFF. Written as DNA, the CDR3 is TGTGCCAGCAGCTTAAGGCGGGAGCCGGGGAATGAGCAGTTCTTC. The chain combines TRBV7-9 with TRBJ2-1; TRBD2 agrees at 7 bases. CDR3 size: 15 residues. Germline CDR1 SEHNR, CDR2 FQNEAQ (reference sequence). J was trimmed by 7 bases and V by 2 bases; bases with no gene match: 8.

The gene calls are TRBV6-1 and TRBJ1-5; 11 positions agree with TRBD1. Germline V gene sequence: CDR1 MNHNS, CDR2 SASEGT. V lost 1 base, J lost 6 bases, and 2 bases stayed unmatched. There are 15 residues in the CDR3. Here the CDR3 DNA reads TGTGCCAGCAGTGAAGTAGGGACAGGGGGTCAGCCCCAGCATTTT. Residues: CASSEVGTGGQPQHF.

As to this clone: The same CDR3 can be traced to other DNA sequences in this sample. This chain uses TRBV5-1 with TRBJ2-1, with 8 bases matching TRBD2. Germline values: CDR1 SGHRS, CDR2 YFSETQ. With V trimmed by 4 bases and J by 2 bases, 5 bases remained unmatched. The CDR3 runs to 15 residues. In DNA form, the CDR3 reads TGCGCCAGCAGCCAAACTAGCGGTACCTACAATGAGCAGTTCTTC. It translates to CASSQTSGTYNEQFF.

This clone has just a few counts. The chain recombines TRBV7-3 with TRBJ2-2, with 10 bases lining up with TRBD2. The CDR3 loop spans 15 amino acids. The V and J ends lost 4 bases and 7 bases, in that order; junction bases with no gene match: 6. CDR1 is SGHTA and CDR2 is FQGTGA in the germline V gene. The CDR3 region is CASSSLGLAVGELFF. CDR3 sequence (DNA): TGTGCCAGCAGCTCCCTCGGACTAGCGGTCGGGGAGCTGTTTTTT.

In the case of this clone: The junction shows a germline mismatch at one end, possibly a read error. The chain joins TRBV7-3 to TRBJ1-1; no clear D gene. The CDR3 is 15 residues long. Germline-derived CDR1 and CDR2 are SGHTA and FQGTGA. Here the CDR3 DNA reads TGCGCCAGCAGCCATCCAAGTCGGGAGAACACTGAAGCTTTCTTT. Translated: CASSHPSRENTEAFF.

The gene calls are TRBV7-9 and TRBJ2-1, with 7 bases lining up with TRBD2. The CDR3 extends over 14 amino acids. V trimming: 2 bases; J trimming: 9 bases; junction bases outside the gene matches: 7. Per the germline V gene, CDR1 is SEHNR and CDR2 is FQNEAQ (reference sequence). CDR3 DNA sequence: TGTGCCAGCAGCTTAAGCGGGACCTACTCTGAGCAGTTCTTC. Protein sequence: CASSLSGTYSEQFF.

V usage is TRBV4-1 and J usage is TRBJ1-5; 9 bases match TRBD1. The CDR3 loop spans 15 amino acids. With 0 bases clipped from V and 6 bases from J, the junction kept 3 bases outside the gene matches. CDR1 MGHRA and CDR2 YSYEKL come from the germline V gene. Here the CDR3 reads CASSQDGTGRQPQHF. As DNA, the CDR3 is TGCGCCAGCAGCCAAGATGGGACAGGGCGTCAGCCCCAGCATTTT.

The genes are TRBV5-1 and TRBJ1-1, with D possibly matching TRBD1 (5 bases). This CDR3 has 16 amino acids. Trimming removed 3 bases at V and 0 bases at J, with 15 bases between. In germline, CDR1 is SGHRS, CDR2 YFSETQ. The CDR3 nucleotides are TGCGCCAGCAGCTACAGGCCAAACGGAATGAACACTGAAGCTTTCTTT. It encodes CASSYRPNGMNTEAFF.

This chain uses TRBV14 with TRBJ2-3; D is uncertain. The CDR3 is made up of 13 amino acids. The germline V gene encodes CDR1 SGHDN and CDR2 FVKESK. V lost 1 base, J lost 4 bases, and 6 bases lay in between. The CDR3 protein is CASSQGYADTQYF. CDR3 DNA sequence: TGTGCCAGCAGCCAAGGGTACGCAGATACGCAGTATTTT.

The CDR3 nucleotides read TGTGCCAGCAGCGCCAATTGGGGGTTCGGGGCAACTAATGAAAAACTGTTTTTT. This sequence encodes CASSANWGFGATNEKLFF. V gene TRBV7-9 combines with J gene TRBJ1-4, with a possible D match to TRBD1 (5 bases). The V end lost 5 bases, the J end lost 0 bases, and 19 bases lay between the germline ends. Per germline, CDR1 SEHNR and CDR2 FQNEAQ (reference sequence). The CDR3 is made up of 18 amino acids.

CDR3 sequence reads: CASSLLRGGQPQHF. CDR3 coding DNA: TGTGCCAGCAGTTTATTGAGGGGAGGTCAGCCCCAGCATTTT. This chain uses TRBV28 with TRBJ1-5; TRBD1 might be the D (5 bases). CDR3 length equals 14 residues. Germline-derived CDR1 and CDR2 are MDHEN and SYDVKM. Trimming cost V 1 base and J 6 bases, with 10 bases left between them. The entire variable domain, with the rest obtained from reference TRBV28 and TRBJ1-5, is as follows: DVKVTQSSRYLVKRTGEKVFLECVQDMDHENMFWYRQDPGLGLRLIYFSYDVKMKEKGDIPEGYSVSREKKERFSLILESASTNQTSMYLCASSLLRGGQPQHFGDGTRLSIL.

The CDR3 nucleotides read TGTGCCAGTAGTATCTCTAGCGGATACACAGATACGCAGTATTTT. This encodes CASSISSGYTDTQYF. This chain connects TRBV19 to TRBJ2-3; 7 nucleotides line up with TRBD2. This CDR3 is built from 15 residues. Germline CDR1 reads LNHDA; CDR2 reads SQIVND (reference sequence). V lost 3 bases, J lost 2 bases, and 5 bases stayed unmatched.

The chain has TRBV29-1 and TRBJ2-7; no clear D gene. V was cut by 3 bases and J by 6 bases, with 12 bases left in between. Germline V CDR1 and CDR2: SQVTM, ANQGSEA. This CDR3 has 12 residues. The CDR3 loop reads CSVDSEGLEQYF. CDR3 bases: TGCAGCGTTGATTCTGAAGGCCTCGAGCAGTACTTC.

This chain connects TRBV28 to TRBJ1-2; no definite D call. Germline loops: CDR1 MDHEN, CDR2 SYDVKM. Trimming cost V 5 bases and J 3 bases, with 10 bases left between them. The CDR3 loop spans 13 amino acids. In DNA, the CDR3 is TGTGCCAGCAGTCCCGGCATCGACTATGGCTACACCTTC. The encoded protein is CASSPGIDYGYTF.

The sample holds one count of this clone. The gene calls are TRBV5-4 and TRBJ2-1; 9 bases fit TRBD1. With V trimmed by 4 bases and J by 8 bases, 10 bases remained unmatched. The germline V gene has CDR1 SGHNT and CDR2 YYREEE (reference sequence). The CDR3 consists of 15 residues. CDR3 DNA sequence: TGTGCCAGCAGCCAAACGGGACAGGGAAGGGATGAGCAGTTCTTC. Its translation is CASSQTGQGRDEQFF.

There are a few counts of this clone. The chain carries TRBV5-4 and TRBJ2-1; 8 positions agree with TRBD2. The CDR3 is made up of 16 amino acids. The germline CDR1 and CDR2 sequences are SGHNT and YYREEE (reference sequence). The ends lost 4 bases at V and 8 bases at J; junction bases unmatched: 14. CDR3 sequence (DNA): TGTGCCAGCAGCCCAACCTTAGGTGGGACTAGAGATGAGCAGTTCTTC. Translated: CASSPTLGGTRDEQFF.

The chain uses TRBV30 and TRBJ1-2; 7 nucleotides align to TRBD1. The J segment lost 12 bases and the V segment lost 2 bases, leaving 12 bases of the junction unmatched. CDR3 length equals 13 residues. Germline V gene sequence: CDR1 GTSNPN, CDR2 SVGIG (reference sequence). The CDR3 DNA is TGTGCCTGGAGTCTTTCAGGGGGTGATGGACACACCTTC. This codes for CAWSLSGGDGHTF.

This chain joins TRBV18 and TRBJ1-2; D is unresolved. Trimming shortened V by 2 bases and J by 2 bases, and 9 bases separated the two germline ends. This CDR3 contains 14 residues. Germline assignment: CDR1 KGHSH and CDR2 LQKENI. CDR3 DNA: TGTGCCAGCTCACCATCGCAGGAGAACTATGGCTACACCTTC. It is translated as CASSPSQENYGYTF.

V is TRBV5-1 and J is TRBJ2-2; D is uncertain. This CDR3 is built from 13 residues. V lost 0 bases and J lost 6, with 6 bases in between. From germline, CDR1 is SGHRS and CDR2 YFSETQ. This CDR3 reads CASSLEYPGELFF. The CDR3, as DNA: TGCGCCAGCAGCTTGGAGTACCCCGGGGAGCTGTTTTTT.

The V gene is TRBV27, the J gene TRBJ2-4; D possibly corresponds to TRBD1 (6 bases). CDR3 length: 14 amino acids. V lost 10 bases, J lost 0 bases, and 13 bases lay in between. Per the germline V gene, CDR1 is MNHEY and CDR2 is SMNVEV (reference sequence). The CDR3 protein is CATQGRLAKNIQYF. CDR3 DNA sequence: TGTGCCACCCAGGGGCGACTAGCCAAAAACATTCAGTACTTC.

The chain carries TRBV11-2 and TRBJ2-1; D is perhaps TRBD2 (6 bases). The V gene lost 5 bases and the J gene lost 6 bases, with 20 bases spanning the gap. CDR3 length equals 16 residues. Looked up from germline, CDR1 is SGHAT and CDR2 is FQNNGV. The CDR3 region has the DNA TGTGCCAGCAGCCCCTCATCGCTCGGGGGTACCAATGAGCAGTTCTTC. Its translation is CASSPSSLGGTNEQFF.

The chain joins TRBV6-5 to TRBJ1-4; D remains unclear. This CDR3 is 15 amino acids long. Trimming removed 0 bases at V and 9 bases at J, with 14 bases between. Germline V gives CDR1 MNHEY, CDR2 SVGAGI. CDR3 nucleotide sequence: TGTGCCAGCAGTTACTCACAATACGGAGTGAAAAAACTGTTTTTT. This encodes CASSYSQYGVKKLFF.